The clone carrying this T cell receptor beta chain was seen repeatedly, ten times or more. The antigen is unknown. Each patient went into thyroid surgery without having received any treatment. Authors' processing steps: The study's classifier, a distant-metastasis tool for papillary thyroid cancer, was built using CDR3 differences across clinicopathological groups. TCRdb re-called the PCR reads via MiXCR. TCRdb's processing, not the authors', yielded these V and J calls. The table includes 100,000 or so clones, about 15% detected once. This sample is drawn from a study of metastatic and nonmetastatic thyroid tumors. Study context: Malignant and benign thyroid patients had repertoires compared in peripheral blood and tumor or nodule tissue. Findings of the study overall: Malignant thyroid tumors reportedly exceeded benign nodules significantly in TCR beta diversity, with the difference appearing in blood and tumor.

The CDR3 contains 13 residues. The V and J ends lost 1 base and 7 bases respectively, with 8 bases between them. Germline lookup yields CDR1 SEHNR and CDR2 FQNEAQ (reference sequence). The specimen sequenced was blood. The TCR was taken from a female donor with papillary thyroid cancer or a benign thyroid nodule (not recorded which). Some clones in this sample may be carry-over from other donors' samples. The chain links TRBV7-9 to TRBJ1-5; D perhaps matches TRBD1 (6 bases). The CDR3 nucleotides read TGTGCCAGCAGCTTAGAGGGGGAACAGCCCCAGCATTTT. It encodes CASSLEGEQPQHF.